One sample yielded the 16 T cell receptor beta chains listed below, sequenced in a study. MiXCR, applied by TCRdb to the 5' RACE reads, yields one record per CDR3 protein. The sample holds some 12,000 distinct CDR3 sequences, more than 45% seen once. The specimen sequenced was tumor-infiltrating naive CD4+ T cells sorted from the breast tumor. Subset given: naive CD4+ T cells, CD4+CD45RA+CD25-. Every receptor here comes from a female donor with breast cancer.

The J gene is TRBJ1-4, the V gene TRBV12-3 or TRBV12-4; the D gene is possibly TRBD1 (5 bases). The germline V and J ends were trimmed by 0 bases and 12 bases, with 11 bases remaining between them. The CDR3 runs to 13 residues. The CDR3, as DNA: TGTGCCAGCAGTTTAGCGGGGACCGAAGAACTGTTTTTT. Translated: CASSLAGTEELFF.

The V gene is TRBV6-5, the J gene TRBJ1-5; TRBD1 matches at 7 bases. The length of the CDR3 is 15 residues. V gave up 6 bases and J gave up 0 bases; unmatched junction bases: 5. Germline CDR1 MNHEY, CDR2 SVGAGI. The CDR3 DNA reads TGTGCCAGCAGGAACTACAGGGGTAGCAATCAGCCCCAGCATTTT. Encoded protein: CASRNYRGSNQPQHF.

This clonotype was recorded only once. This chain uses TRBV7-6 with TRBJ2-2; D unresolved. The CDR3 consists of 13 residues. V was trimmed by 1 base and J by 8 bases, leaving 8 bases between them. CDR1 and CDR2 (germline): SGHVS, FNYEAQ. This chain's CDR3 is CASSLDWSGELFF. The CDR3 DNA follows: TGTGCCAGCAGCTTAGATTGGAGTGGGGAGCTGTTTTTT.

The chain is built from TRBV20-1 and TRBJ2-1, with 9 bases that match TRBD2. Trimming cost V 2 bases and J 2 bases; bases outside gene matches: 19. Germline V gene sequence: CDR1 DFQATT, CDR2 SNEGSKA (reference sequence). The length of the CDR3 is 20 residues. The CDR3 sequence: CSARTLGGLVAGDTYNEQFF. The CDR3 DNA sequence: TGCAGTGCTAGAACGTTAGGGGGGTTGGTAGCGGGAGACACCTACAATGAGCAGTTCTTC.

Comment on this clonotype: It is likely a read error, because the conserved phenylalanine at the end of the CDR3 is missing. V gene TRBV4-1 combines with J gene TRBJ2-3; tentatively, D is TRBD2 (5 bases). Trimming shortened V by 0 bases and J by 8 bases, and 15 bases separated the two germline ends. Per germline, CDR1 MGHRA and CDR2 YSYEKL. The CDR3 is made up of 15 amino acids. The CDR3 DNA is TGCGCCAGCAGCCAAGAGGTTGCTAGCAAGGCTACGCAGTATTCT. This encodes CASSQEVASKATQYS.

This clonotype was seen a handful of times. The rearrangement joins TRBV6-2 or TRBV6-3 to TRBJ1-5; 7 nucleotides line up with TRBD1. Germline V gene sequence: CDR1 MNHEY, CDR2 SVGEGT. The ends lost 3 bases at V and 2 bases at J; junction bases unmatched: 4. This CDR3 has 15 amino acids. Written as DNA, the CDR3 is TGTGCCAGCAGTTATGCAGGGGGAGGCAATCAGCCCCAGCATTTT. Amino acids: CASSYAGGGNQPQHF.

This CDR3 reads CASSQISKGEQYF. CDR3 sequence (DNA): TGTGCCAGCAGCCAAATCTCCAAGGGGGAGCAGTACTTC. This chain uses TRBV6-5 with TRBJ2-7; D possibly corresponds to TRBD1 (5 bases). V dropped 6 bases and J dropped 7 bases, with 16 bases sitting between them. The CDR3 loop spans 13 amino acids. Germline values: CDR1 MNHEY, CDR2 SVGAGI.

V usage is TRBV4-1 and J usage is TRBJ1-2, with no clear D. The CDR3 loop spans 16 amino acids. The germline V gene encodes CDR1 MGHRA and CDR2 YSYEKL. Trimming took 0 bases from V and 0 from J, leaving 11 bases between them. The CDR3 loop is CASSQDPGASNYGYTF. The CDR3 nucleotides are TGCGCCAGCAGCCAAGATCCGGGAGCATCTAACTATGGCTACACCTTC.

The CDR3 region has the DNA TGTGCCAGCAGCGTCCACTGGGGCACCGGGGAGCTGTTTTTT. It specifies CASSVHWGTGELFF. The chain links TRBV9 to TRBJ2-2; D unclear. Trimming removed 2 bases from V and 4 bases from J, with 9 bases in between. There are 14 residues in the CDR3. Germline lookup yields CDR1 SGDLS and CDR2 YYNGEE.

The CDR3 reads CASSSGGGAWGDTQYF. CDR3 in DNA: TGTGCCAGCAGTTCCGGGGGGGGAGCTTGGGGAGATACGCAGTATTTT. V is TRBV6-5 and J is TRBJ2-3; the match to TRBD2 covers 8 bases. CDR3 length equals 16 residues. J gave up 5 bases and V 4 bases, and 11 bases lay outside the gene matches. Germline CDR1 MNHEY, CDR2 SVGAGI.

This clonotype was seen once. V usage is TRBV20-1 and J usage is TRBJ2-4, with 7 bases lining up with TRBD2. CDR1 is DFQATT and CDR2 is SNEGSKA in the germline V gene (reference sequence). After removal of 7 bases from V and 9 bases from J, the junction contained 6 bases not matched to a gene. CDR3 length: 11 amino acids. The CDR3 loop is CSGGSRAIQYF. CDR3 coding DNA: TGCAGTGGCGGGAGTAGGGCCATTCAGTACTTC.

The J gene is TRBJ2-1, the V gene TRBV12-3 or TRBV12-4; 11 bases fit TRBD2. This CDR3 is 15 amino acids long. V trimming: 2 bases; J trimming: 8 bases; junction bases outside the gene matches: 5. The CDR3 protein is CASSLSLAGDHEQFF. CDR3 nucleotides: TGTGCCAGCAGTTTATCACTAGCGGGAGACCATGAGCAGTTCTTC.

DNA for the CDR3: TGTGCCAGCAGTGCAAGCTCTGGACAGTTGGGTCAGCCCCAGCATTTT. Translation gives CASSASSGQLGQPQHF. V is TRBV6-1 and J is TRBJ1-5, with D possibly matching TRBD1 (6 bases). The V and J ends lost 4 bases and 6 bases respectively, with 19 bases between them. Germline V gene data show CDR1 as MNHNS and CDR2 as SASEGT. CDR3 length: 16 amino acids.

The chain uses TRBV12-3 or TRBV12-4 and TRBJ2-3; no reliable D call. The CDR3 consists of 16 residues. V was cut by 3 bases and J by 0 bases, with 13 bases left in between. In DNA form, the CDR3 reads TGTGCCAGCAGTTTTATGGCCCGAACAAGCACAGATACGCAGTATTTT. Translating it yields CASSFMARTSTDTQYF.

The chain is built from TRBV24-1 and TRBJ2-3; D is uncertain. CDR3 length: 13 residues. Germline CDR1 reads KGHDR; CDR2 reads SFDVKD. The ends were cut back, 0 bases at V and 9 bases at J, with 9 bases in the middle. CDR3 loop: CATSDLGSPTQYF. DNA of the CDR3: TGTGCCACCAGTGATTTGGGCTCACCAACGCAGTATTTT.

Concerning this clonotype itself: One junction end disagrees with the germline gene, perhaps due to a read error. This chain connects TRBV4-2 to TRBJ1-1; unclear D gene. This CDR3 contains 14 residues. Germline V lookup: CDR1 LGHNA, CDR2 YNFKEQ. DNA for the CDR3: TGTGCCAGCAGCCGAAGGGTACTAGGCACTGAAGCCTTCTTT. Its protein is CASSRRVLGTEAFF.